Following are 16 T cell receptor beta chains from one sample sequenced in a study of T cells expressing NK-cell markers. Each CDR3 protein gets one entry in TCRdb, which reprocessed the 5' RACE reads and gives no DNA. The listing contains 350,000 to 450,000 distinct CDR3 sequences. Sequenced: blood T cells: a sorted CD56 or NKG2C T cell subset, CD4+ or CD8+ T cells, or bulk PBMC T cells (not recorded which). Receptor source: a man aged 18-69 years in good health.

The rearrangement joins TRBV6-1 to TRBJ1-4; the D gene TCRdb calls, TRBD1, cannot be checked with no DNA. Germline CDR1 MNHNS, CDR2 SASEGT. This CDR3 region has 14 residues. The CDR3 spells CASSDRGGNEKLFF.

The chain employs TRBV5-6 and TRBJ2-3; with no DNA, the TCRdb D assignment of TRBD2 cannot be verified. CDR3 length: 14 amino acids. The germline V gene has CDR1 SGHDT and CDR2 YYEEEE. The CDR3 loop reads CASSLGLAGATQYF.

This rearrangement joins TRBV7-2 to TRBJ2-3; no DNA is available, so the TRBD2 call from TCRdb remains unchecked. The CDR3 is 20 amino acids. The germline V gene encodes CDR1 SGHTA and CDR2 FQGNSA. The CDR3 loop reads CASSARLGAGGPVEPDTQYF.

This rearrangement joins TRBV2 to TRBJ1-2. The V gene's germline CDR1 is SNHLY and CDR2 FYNNEI. The CDR3 is 11 amino acids. CDR3 loop: CVQGYSYGYTF.

The chain is built from TRBV20-1 and TRBJ2-3; without DNA, the TCRdb call of TRBD1 cannot be checked. There are 13 residues in the CDR3. Germline-derived CDR1 and CDR2 are DFQATT and SNEGSKA (reference sequence). The CDR3 reads CSTPRLPTDTQYF.

The chain uses TRBV6-1 and TRBJ2-1; checking the TCRdb D call of TRBD1 is not possible without DNA. Germline loops: CDR1 MNHNS, CDR2 SASEGT. This CDR3 region has 16 residues. The CDR3 loop reads CASSDHGQGALNEQFF.

This chain uses TRBV20-1 with TRBJ2-5; the TRBD1 assignment by TCRdb is unverifiable without DNA. From germline, CDR1 is DFQATT and CDR2 SNEGSKA (reference sequence). The CDR3 totals 12 residues. CDR3 sequence reads: CSAPSDAETQYF.

The chain couples TRBV7-9 to TRBJ2-1; as DNA is missing, the TRBD2 call by TCRdb cannot be tested. This CDR3 comprises 14 residues. Germline V gene sequence: CDR1 SEHNR, CDR2 FQNEAQ (reference sequence). The CDR3 protein is CASSLSGRADEQFF.

The V call is TRBV28, the J call TRBJ1-2. This CDR3 has 12 residues. Germline V gives CDR1 MDHEN, CDR2 SYDVKM. CDR3 region: CASSTRRYGYTF.

The chain has TRBV6-2 or TRBV6-3 and TRBJ2-4; the D call from TCRdb, TRBD1, cannot be confirmed without DNA. In germline, CDR1 is MNHEY, CDR2 SVGEGT. The CDR3 sequence is 15 residues long. This CDR3 reads CASTDLPGREEVQYF.

The chain uses TRBV11-2 and TRBJ2-1. The CDR3 has 15 residues. Per the germline V gene, CDR1 is SGHAT and CDR2 is FQNNGV. The CDR3 loop reads CASSLEYYSYNEQFF.

The chain recombines TRBV20-1 with TRBJ2-1; the D gene TCRdb calls, TRBD2, cannot be checked with no DNA. Germline V lookup: CDR1 DFQATT, CDR2 SNEGSKA (reference sequence). The CDR3 covers 17 residues. CDR3 sequence: CSASSAGASGFDNEQFF.

The CDR3 region is CASGLVPTGDNYGYTF. The genes are TRBV12-5 and TRBJ1-2; TCRdb calls TRBD1, which cannot be checked without DNA. Germline V CDR1 and CDR2: LGHNT, FRNRAP. This CDR3 has 16 amino acids. Drawing the rest from reference TRBV12-5 and TRBJ1-2, the complete variable domain is DARVTQTPRHKVTEMGQEVTMRCQPILGHNTVFWYRQTMMQGLELLAYFRNRAPLDDSGMPKDRFSAEMPDATLATLKIQPSEPRDSAVYFCASGLVPTGDNYGYTFGSGTRLTVV.

CDR3 sequence reads: CASSLDIPRGGHGYTF. This chain uses TRBV5-1 with TRBJ1-2; lacking DNA, the TRBD1 call made by TCRdb goes unchecked. The V gene's germline CDR1 is SGHRS and CDR2 YFSETQ. The CDR3 loop spans 16 amino acids.

The V gene is TRBV6-6, the J gene TRBJ2-3; TCRdb's assignment of TRBD1 cannot be checked, as there is no DNA. The CDR3 totals 14 residues. The V gene's germline CDR1 is MNHNY and CDR2 SVGAGI (reference sequence). This chain's CDR3 is CASNKQGHTDTQYF.

The chain links TRBV4-2 to TRBJ2-1; TCRdb proposes TRBD1, but this gene call is untestable without DNA. The CDR3 has 16 amino acids. CDR1 is LGHNA, CDR2 YNFKEQ, per germline. CDR3 loop: CASSQLQGQGRNEQFF.